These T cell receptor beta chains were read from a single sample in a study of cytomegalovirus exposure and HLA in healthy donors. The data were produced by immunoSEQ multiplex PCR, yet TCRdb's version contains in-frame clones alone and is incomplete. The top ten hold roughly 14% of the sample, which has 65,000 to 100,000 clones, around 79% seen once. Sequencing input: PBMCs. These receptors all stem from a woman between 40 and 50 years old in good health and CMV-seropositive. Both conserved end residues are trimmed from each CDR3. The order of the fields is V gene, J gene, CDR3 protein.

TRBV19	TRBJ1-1	ASSQVGRYTEAF
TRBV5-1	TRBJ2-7	ASSSAGGYEQY
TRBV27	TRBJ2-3	ASSLRAGVSDTQY
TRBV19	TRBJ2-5	ASRGQGRKETQY
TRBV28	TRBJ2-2	ASSLGSLAGGAGELF
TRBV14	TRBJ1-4	ASSQDPWDREKLF
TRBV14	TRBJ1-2	ASSPRQGFYGYT
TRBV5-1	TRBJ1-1	ASSSQGAGTEAF
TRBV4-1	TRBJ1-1	ASSQPGTQNTEAF
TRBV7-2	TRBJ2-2	ASSSYSGGNTGELF
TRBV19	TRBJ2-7	ASRLAGDVREQY
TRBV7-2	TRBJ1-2	ASSSGDTSIYT
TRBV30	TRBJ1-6	AGLRGRDSPLH
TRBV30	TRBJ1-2	AWSVFTQAQGYT
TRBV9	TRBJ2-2	ASSVRPGLAETGELF
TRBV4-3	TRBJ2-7	ASSRNVGLNEQY
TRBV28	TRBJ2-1	ASSFGTSGRDEQF
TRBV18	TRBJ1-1	ASSPLAGTEAF
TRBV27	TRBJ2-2	ASRGTSGGWNTGELF
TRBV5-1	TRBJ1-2	ASSPDGERHYGYT
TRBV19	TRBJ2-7	ASSIGGGYEQY
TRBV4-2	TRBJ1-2	ASSQDRGMGYGYT
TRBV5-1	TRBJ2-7	ASSWAGRAGEQY
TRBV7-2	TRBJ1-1	ASSLGRTEAF
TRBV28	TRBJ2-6	ASSLGQSPTANVLT
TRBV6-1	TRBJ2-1	ASSSGTSVDEQF
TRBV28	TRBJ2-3	ASSQDRGALDTQY
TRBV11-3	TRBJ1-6	ASSLGQNNSPLH
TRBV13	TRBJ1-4	ASRSSGGSNEKLF
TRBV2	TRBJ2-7	ARAGQATYEQY
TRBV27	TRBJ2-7	ASSFKSYEQY
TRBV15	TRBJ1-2	ATSGPGTGKYGYT
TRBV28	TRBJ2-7	ASSSSVYEQY
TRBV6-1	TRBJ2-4	AAELAKNIQY
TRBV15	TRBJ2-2	ATSREAGGGELF
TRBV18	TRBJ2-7	ASSRAGGGSEQY
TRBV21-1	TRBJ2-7	ASSKVRSSYEQY
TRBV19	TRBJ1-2	ASSPPGSYGYT
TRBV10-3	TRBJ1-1	AISPRDGNTEAF
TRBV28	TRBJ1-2	ASMQPPGAGYT
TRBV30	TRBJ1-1	AWSVFWTAVNTEAF
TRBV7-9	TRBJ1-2	ASSLGGDGYT
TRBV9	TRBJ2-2	ASSVGALNTGELF
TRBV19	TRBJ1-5	ASSQRSGYSNQPQH
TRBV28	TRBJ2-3	ASRSEGDTQY
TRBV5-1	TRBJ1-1	ASSLLGAGNTEAF
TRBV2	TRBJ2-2	ASSSGAGVGTGELF
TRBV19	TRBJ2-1	ASSILGGRGQDEQF
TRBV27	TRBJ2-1	ASRLSGHYNEQF
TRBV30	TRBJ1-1	ARAVGTNTEAF
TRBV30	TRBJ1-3	AWTVRGGGSGNTIY